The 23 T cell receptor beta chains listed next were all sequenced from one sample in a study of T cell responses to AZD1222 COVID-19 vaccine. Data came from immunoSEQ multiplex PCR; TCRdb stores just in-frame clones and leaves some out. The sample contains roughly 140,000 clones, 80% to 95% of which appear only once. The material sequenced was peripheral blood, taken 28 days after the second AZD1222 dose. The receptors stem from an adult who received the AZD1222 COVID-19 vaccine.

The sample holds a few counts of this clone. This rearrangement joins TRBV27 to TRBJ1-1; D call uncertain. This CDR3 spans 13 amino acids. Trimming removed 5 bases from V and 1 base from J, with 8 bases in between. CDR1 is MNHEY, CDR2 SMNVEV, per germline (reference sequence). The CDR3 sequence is CASSPRQNTEAFF. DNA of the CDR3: TGTGCCAGCAGTCCCCGACAGAACACTGAAGCTTTCTTT.

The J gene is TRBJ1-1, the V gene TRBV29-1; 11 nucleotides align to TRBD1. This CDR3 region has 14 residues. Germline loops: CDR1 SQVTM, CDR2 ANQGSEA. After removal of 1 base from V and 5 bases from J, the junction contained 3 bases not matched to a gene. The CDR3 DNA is TGCAGCGTTGAAGTCGGGACAGGGGGAACTGAAGCTTTCTTT. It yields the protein CSVEVGTGGTEAFF.

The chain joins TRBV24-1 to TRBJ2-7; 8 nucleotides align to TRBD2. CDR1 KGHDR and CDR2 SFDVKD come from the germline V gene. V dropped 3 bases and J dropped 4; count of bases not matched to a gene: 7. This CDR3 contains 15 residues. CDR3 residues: CATSDEPGLGYEQYF. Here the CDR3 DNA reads TGTGCCACCAGTGATGAACCGGGACTAGGTTACGAGCAGTACTTC.

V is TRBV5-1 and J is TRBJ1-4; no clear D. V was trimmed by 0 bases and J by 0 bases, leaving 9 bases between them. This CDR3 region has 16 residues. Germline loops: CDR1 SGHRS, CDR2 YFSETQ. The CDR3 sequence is CASSLAQVATNEKLFF. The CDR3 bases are TGCGCCAGCAGCTTGGCTCAGGTGGCAACTAATGAAAAACTGTTTTTT.

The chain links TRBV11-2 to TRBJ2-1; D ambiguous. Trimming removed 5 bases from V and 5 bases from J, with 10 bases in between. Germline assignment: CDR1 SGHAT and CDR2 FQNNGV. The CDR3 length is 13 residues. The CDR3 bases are TGTGCCAGCAGCGGTCGGAGAGACAATGAGCAGTTCTTC. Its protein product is CASSGRRDNEQFF.

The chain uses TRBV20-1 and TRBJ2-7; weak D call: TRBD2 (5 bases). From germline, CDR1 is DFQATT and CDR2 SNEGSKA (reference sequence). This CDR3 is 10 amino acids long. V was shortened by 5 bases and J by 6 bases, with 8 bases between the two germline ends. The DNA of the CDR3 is TGCAGTGCTGGACTGGGCGAGCAGTACTTC. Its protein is CSAGLGEQYF.

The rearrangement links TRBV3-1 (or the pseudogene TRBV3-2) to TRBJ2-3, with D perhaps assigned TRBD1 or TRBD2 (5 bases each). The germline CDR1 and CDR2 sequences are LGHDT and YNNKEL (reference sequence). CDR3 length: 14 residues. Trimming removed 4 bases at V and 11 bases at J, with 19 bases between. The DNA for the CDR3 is TGTGCCAGCAGCCCGCCGGGACCACCCATCGAGCAGTATTTT. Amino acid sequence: CASSPPGPPIEQYF.

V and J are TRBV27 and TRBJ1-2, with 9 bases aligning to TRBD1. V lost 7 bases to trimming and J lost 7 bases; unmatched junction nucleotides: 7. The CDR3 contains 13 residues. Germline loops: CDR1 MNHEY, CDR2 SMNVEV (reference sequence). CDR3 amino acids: CASTRDREAGYTF. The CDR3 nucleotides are TGTGCCAGCACCCGGGACAGGGAGGCTGGCTACACCTTC.

The CDR3: CAWKGSGNTIYF. The CDR3, as DNA: TGTGCCTGGAAGGGCTCTGGAAACACCATATATTTT. V gene TRBV30 combines with J gene TRBJ1-3; D not resolved. The V end lost 4 bases, the J end lost 0 bases, and 4 bases lay between the germline ends. This CDR3 has 12 residues. The germline gives CDR1 GTSNPN, CDR2 SVGIG (reference sequence).

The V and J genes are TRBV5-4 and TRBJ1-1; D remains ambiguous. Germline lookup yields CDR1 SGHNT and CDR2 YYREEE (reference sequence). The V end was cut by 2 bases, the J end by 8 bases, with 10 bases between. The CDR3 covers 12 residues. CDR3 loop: CASSFGVLEAFF. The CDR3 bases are TGTGCCAGCAGCTTTGGGGTTCTCGAAGCTTTCTTT.

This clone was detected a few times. The CDR3 nucleotides read TGTGCCAGCGTTTTCGAGGCAGGGGGCTTCAATGAGCAGTTCTTC. It yields the protein CASVFEAGGFNEQFF. This chain joins TRBV6-1 and TRBJ2-1, with 8 nucleotides matching TRBD1. The CDR3 consists of 15 residues. In germline, CDR1 is MNHNS, CDR2 SASEGT. V shed 8 bases, J shed 6 bases, and the junction held 12 bases outside the gene matches.

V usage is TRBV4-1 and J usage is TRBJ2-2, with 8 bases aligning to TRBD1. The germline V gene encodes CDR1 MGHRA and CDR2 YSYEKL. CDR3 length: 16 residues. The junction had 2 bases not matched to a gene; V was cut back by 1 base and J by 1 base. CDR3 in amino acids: CASSQGTGLNTGELFF. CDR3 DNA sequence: TGCGCCAGCAGCCAAGGGACAGGGCTGAACACCGGGGAGCTGTTTTTT.

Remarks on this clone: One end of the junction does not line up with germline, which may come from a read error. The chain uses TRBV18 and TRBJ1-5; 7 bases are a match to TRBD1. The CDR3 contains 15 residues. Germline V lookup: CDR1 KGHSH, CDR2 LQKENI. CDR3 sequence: CASAPTGDSNQPQHF. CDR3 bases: TGTGCCAGCGCACCTACAGGGGATAGCAATCAGCCCCAGCATTTT.

For the CDR3, the DNA is TGTGCCAGCAGCTTAGGGCGGGGGCATAATTCACCCCTCCACTTT. It codes for CASSLGRGHNSPLHF. The chain recombines TRBV7-9 with TRBJ1-6; D possibly corresponds to TRBD1 (6 bases). CDR1 is SEHNR and CDR2 is FQNEAQ in the germline V gene (reference sequence). There are 15 residues in the CDR3. V was pared by 1 base and J by 5 bases, with 9 bases between.

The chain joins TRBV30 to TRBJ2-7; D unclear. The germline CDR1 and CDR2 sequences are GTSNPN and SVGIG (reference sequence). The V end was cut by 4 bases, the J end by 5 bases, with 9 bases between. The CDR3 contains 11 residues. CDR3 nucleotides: TGTGCCTGGAACTCAGGCCACGAGCAGTACTTC. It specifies CAWNSGHEQYF.

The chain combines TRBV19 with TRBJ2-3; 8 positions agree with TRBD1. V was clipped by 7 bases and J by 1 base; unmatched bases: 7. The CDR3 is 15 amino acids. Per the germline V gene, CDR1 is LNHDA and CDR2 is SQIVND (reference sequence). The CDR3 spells CASTHPGQGTDTQYF. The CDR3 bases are TGTGCCAGTACCCACCCGGGACAGGGCACAGATACGCAGTATTTT.

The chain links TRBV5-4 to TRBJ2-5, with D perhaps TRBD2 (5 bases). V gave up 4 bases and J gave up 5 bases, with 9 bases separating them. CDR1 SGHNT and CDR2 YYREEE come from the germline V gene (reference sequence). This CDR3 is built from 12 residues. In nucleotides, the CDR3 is TGTGCCAGCAGCGCGGGCCGTGAGACCCAGTACTTC. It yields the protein CASSAGRETQYF.

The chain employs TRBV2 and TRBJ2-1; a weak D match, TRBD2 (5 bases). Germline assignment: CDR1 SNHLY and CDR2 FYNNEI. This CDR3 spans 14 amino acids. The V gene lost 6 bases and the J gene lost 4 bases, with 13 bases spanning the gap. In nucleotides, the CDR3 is TGTGCCAGCAGGAATAGCGTGAATTACAATGAGCAGTTCTTC. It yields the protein CASRNSVNYNEQFF.

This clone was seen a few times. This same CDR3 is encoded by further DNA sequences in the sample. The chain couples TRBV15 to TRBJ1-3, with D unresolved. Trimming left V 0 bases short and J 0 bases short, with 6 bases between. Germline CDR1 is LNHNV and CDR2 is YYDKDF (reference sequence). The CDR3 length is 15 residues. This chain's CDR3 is CATSRDRVSGNTIYF. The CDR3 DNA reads TGTGCCACCAGCAGAGATCGAGTCTCTGGAAACACCATATATTTT.

The CDR3 bases are TGTGCCAGCAGTGAGTACGGTTATGACGAGCAGTACTTC. The encoded protein is CASSEYGYDEQYF. V is TRBV2 and J is TRBJ2-7; no firm D call. Germline V gene sequence: CDR1 SNHLY, CDR2 FYNNEI. The CDR3 spans 13 residues. Trimming took 3 bases from V and 5 from J, leaving 11 bases between them.

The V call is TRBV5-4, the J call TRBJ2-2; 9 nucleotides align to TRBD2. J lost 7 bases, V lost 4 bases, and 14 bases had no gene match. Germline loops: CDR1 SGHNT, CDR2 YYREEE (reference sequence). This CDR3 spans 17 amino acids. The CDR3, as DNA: TGTGCCAGCAGCCCAACCCTTGCGGGAGGGGAGGGCGGGGAGCTGTTTTTT. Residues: CASSPTLAGGEGGELFF.

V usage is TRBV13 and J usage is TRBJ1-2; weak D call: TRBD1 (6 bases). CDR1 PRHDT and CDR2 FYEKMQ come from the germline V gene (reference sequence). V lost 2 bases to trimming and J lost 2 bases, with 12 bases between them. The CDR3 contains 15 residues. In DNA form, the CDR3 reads TGTGCCAGCAGCTTACGGACAGTACCAAACTATGGCTACACCTTC. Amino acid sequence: CASSLRTVPNYGYTF.

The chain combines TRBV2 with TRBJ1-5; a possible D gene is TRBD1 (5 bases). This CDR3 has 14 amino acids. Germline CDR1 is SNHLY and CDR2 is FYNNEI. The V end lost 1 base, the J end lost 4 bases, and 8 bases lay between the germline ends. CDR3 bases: TGTGCCAGCAGTGAAGGACGGACAAATCAGCCCCAGCATTTT. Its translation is CASSEGRTNQPQHF.